Sequencing of this T cell receptor beta chain was carried out in a study of blood T cells in healthy people across ages. Study background: Per every two T cells, about one barcoded beta molecule was captured by template switching. Overall study findings and caveats: TCR beta diversity correlated strongly with naive T cell percentage. In the absence of known donor CMV status, changes in expanded clonotypes were possibly confounded. Compared with aged donors, long-lived donors showed fewer expanded clones, suggesting selection.

Next came a second PCR, run for about 7 to 12 cycles, which used a sample-barcoded 5' primer along with a J-beta primer mix. Via MiXCR, TCRdb re-called the 5' RACE reads, giving one row per CDR3 protein. The table includes over 1,200,000 distinct CDR3 sequences, 59% detected once. A remark on this clonotype: Its antigen is not known.

CDR3 size: 14 residues. Deletions cut 1 base from V and 2 bases from J, with 8 bases between. Per the germline V gene, CDR1 is MGHRA and CDR2 is YSYEKL. The sample taken for sequencing was blood. The chain links TRBV4-1 to TRBJ1-1; D is unresolved. The source of this sequence is a man younger than 30 in good health. The CDR3 here is CASSQAPANTEAFF. For the CDR3, the DNA is TGCGCCAGCAGCCAAGCTCCAGCTAACACTGAAGCTTTCTTT.